This TCR beta chain was captured by sequencing in a study of shared clonotypes between healthy human individuals. J was trimmed by 0 bases and V by 5 bases; bases with no gene match: 7. The CDR3 has 16 residues. Germline V lookup: CDR1 LNHDA, CDR2 SQIVND (reference sequence). Generated by immunoSEQ multiplex PCR, the TCRdb table keeps only in-frame clones and is missing some. The sample includes 2,100,000 or so clones, around 95% of them seen just once. J is TRBJ2-5 and V is TRBV19, with 9 bases aligning to TRBD2. Sequencing was performed on naive CD4+ T cells sorted from blood. Subset defined: CD45RA+ positively selected. This receptor was obtained from a man aged 18-30 years in good health. The CDR3 spells CASSPWASGDQETQYF. CDR3 DNA: TGTGCCAGTAGTCCGTGGGCTAGCGGGGACCAAGAGACCCAGTACTTC.